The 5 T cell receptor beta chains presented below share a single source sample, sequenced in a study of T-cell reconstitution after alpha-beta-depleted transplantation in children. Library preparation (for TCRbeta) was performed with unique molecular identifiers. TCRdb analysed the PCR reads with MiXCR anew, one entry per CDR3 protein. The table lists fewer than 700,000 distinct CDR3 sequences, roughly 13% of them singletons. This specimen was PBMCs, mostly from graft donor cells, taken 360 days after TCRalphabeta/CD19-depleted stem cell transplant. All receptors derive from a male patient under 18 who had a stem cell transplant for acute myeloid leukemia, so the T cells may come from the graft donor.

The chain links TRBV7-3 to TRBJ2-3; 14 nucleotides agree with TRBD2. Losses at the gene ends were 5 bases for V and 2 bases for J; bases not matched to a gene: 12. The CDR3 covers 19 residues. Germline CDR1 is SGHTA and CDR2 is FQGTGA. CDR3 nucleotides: TGTGCCAGCAGCACCTCGACTAGCGGGAGGGCCGATCCCACAGATACGCAGTATTTT. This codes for CASSTSTSGRADPTDTQYF.

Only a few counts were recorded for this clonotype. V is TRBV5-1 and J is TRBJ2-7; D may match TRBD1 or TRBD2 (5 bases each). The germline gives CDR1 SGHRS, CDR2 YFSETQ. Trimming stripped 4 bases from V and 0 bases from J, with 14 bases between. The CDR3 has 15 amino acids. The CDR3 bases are TGCGCCAGCAGCACCGGGACGTCGAGCTCCTACGAGCAGTACTTC. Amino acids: CASSTGTSSSYEQYF. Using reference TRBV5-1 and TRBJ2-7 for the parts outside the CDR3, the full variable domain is KAGVTQTPRYLIKTRGQQVTLSCSPISGHRSVSWYQQTPGQGLQFLFEYFSETQRNKGNFPGRFSGRQFSNSRSEMNVSTLELGDSALYLCASSTGTSSSYEQYFGPGTRLTVT.

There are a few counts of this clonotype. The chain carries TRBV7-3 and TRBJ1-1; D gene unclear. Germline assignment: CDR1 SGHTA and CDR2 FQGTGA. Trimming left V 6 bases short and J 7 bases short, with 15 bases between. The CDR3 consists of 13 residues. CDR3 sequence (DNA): TGTGCCAGCAGTCACTCGGATTCCGTTGAAGCTTTCTTT. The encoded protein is CASSHSDSVEAFF.

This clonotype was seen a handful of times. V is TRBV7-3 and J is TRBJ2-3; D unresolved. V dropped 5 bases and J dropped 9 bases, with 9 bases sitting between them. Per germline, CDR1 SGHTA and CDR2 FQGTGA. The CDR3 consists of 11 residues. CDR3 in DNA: TGTGCCAGCAGCATTGGTCAAACGCAGTATTTT. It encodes CASSIGQTQYF.

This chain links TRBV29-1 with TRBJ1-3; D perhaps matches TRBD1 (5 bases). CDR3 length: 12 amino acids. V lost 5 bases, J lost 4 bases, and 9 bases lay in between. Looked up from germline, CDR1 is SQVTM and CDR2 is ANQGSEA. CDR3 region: CSVNPGGNTIYF. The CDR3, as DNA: TGCAGCGTTAACCCAGGGGGAAACACCATATATTTT.